A single T cell receptor (beta chain) is shown here with its context. Using immunoSEQ multiplex PCR, the repertoire was profiled, and TCRdb retains in-frame clones only, with some absent. The table records about 300,000 clones, about 85% of them present only once. This entry is derived from a study of blood T cell repertoires in COVID-19. V lost 6 bases and J lost 4; bases outside the gene matches: 11. The V gene's germline CDR1 is MNHEY and CDR2 SVGAGI. The CDR3 runs to 15 residues. Sequenced material: PBMCs or T cells enriched from blood (not recorded which). The chain uses TRBV6-5 and TRBJ1-2, with TRBD1 identical over 7 bases. This receptor was taken from a woman in her twenties or thirties who had recovered from COVID-19. The DNA of the CDR3 is TGTGCCAGCAGGACGGAAGGGACAGCGATCTATGGCTACACCTTC. This translates into CASRTEGTAIYGYTF.